The 4 T cell receptor beta chains below come from one sample, sequenced in a study of T cell responses to AZD1222 COVID-19 vaccine. Profiled with immunoSEQ multiplex PCR; TCRdb holds only in-frame clones, not every one. The sample records fewer than 300,000 clones, approximately 93% being singletons. Sequences were derived from peripheral blood, sampled on day 0 of AZD1222 vaccination. Source of these receptors: an adult in good health.

J is TRBJ1-4 and V is TRBV28; no reliable D call. CDR1 is MDHEN, CDR2 SYDVKM, per germline. The V end was cut by 6 bases, the J end by 8 bases, with 10 bases between. The CDR3 is 12 residues long. The CDR3 spells CASSGRPEKLFF. Here the CDR3 DNA reads TGTGCCAGCAGCGGGAGGCCCGAAAAACTGTTTTTT.

The chain recombines TRBV18 with TRBJ2-5, with D unresolved. The germline V gene encodes CDR1 KGHSH and CDR2 LQKENI. The V end lost 1 base, the J end lost 1 base, and 1 base lay between the germline ends. There are 12 residues in the CDR3. The CDR3 nucleotides read TGTGCCAGCTCACCACTCCAAGAGACCCAGTACTTC. It is translated as CASSPLQETQYF.

CDR3 sequence: CATSRDPGGLANEKLFF. CDR3 coding DNA: TGTGCCACCAGCAGAGACCCAGGGGGGTTAGCTAATGAAAAACTGTTTTTT. The chain uses TRBV15 and TRBJ1-4, with 7 bases fitting TRBD1. The germline V gene encodes CDR1 LNHNV and CDR2 YYDKDF (reference sequence). This CDR3 spans 17 amino acids. V lost 0 bases to trimming and J lost 3 bases; unmatched junction nucleotides: 7.

The rearrangement joins TRBV2 to TRBJ1-1; D may be TRBD1 (5 bases). Germline V gene data show CDR1 as SNHLY and CDR2 as FYNNEI. Trimming took 5 bases from V and 0 from J, leaving 16 bases between them. The CDR3 has 16 amino acids. For the CDR3, the DNA is TGTGCCAGCAGTACCAGTCACAGGATACTGAACACTGAAGCTTTCTTT. This translates into CASSTSHRILNTEAFF.